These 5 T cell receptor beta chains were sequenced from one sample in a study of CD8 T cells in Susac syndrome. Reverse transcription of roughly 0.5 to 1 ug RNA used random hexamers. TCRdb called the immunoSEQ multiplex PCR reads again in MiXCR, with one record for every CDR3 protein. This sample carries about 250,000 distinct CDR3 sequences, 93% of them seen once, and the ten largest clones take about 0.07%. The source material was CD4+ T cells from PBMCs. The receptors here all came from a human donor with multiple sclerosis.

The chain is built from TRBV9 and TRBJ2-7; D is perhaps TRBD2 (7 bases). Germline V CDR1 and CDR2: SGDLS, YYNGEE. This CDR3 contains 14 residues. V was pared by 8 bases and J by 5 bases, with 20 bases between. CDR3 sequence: CARGGGQGSHEQYF. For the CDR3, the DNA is TGTGCCAGAGGGGGGGGGCAGGGGAGCCACGAGCAGTACTTC.

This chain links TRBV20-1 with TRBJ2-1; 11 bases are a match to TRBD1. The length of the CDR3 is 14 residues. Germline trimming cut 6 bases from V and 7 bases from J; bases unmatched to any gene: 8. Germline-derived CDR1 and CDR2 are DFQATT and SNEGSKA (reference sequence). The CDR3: CSAPGTGGWNEQFF. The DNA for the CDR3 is TGCAGTGCCCCCGGGACAGGGGGATGGAATGAGCAGTTCTTC.

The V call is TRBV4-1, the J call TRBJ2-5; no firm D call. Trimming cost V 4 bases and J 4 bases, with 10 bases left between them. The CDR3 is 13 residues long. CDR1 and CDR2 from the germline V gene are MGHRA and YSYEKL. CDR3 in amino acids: CASSPGPAETQYF. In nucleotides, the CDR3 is TGCGCCAGCAGCCCAGGCCCAGCAGAGACCCAGTACTTC.

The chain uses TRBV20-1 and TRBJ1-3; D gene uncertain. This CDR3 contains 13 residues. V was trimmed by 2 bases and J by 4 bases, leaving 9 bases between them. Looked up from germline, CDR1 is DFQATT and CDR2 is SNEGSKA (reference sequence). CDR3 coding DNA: TGCAGTGCTAGATCCGAGGTCGGAAACACCATATATTTT. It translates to CSARSEVGNTIYF.

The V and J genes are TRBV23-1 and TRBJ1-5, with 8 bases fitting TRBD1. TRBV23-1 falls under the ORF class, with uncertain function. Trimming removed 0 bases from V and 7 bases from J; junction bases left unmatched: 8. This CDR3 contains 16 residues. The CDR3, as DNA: TGCGCCAGCAGTCAATCCCCCAGGGGGCGCGGGCAGCCCCAGCATTTT. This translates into CASSQSPRGRGQPQHF.